The TCR beta chain under discussion was sequenced for a study of Graves' ophthalmopathy and Graves' hyperthyroidism (dated by TCRdb to 2017 to 2018). With regard to the full study: Peripheral blood was collected at initial diagnosis, prior to any treatment. The study used signatures of the TCR beta repertoire to tell Graves' ophthalmopathy apart from Graves' hyperthyroidism and to predict which patients would progress to ophthalmopathy. In total, some 130 blood samples were TCR-sequenced: 40 to 45 ophthalmopathy, 80 or so hyperthyroidism and around 17 hyperthyroidism-to-ophthalmopathy patients. To explore V-J signatures that distinguish ophthalmopathy from hyperthyroidism, a discovery set of about a hundred patients was enrolled, made up of 43 with ophthalmopathy and 55 to 65 with stable hyperthyroidism. The independent validation cohort included roughly 19 hyperthyroidism patients plus 17 patients who later progressed from hyperthyroidism to ophthalmopathy. In about six hyperthyroidism patients, the T-cell repertoire of thyroid tissue was compared with the T-cell repertoire of blood. After sampling, hyperthyroidism patients received methimazole starting at 30 mg daily, and ophthalmopathy patients received high-dose intravenous methylprednisolone. The 100 discovery patients were divided at random into training and test sets in a 7:3 ratio. Overall study outcomes, separate from this receptor: The 13-signature model separated ophthalmopathy from stable hyperthyroidism with over 85% sensitivity and 81.08% specificity in cross-validation, and 80%/75% in the test set. In validation, the model predicted ophthalmopathy progression with about 71% sensitivity and approximately 78% specificity; about a dozen predicted patients were CT-confirmed with GO in a median of around 6.5 months. Sample size was not predetermined statistically, and investigators were not blinded to group allocation. Most expanded thyroid clonotypes with a frequency above 0.001 also appeared in blood, which suggests that blood repertoires may reflect the immune response in the thyroid.

Ophthalmopathy patients had moderately to severely active disease, Clinical Activity Score of at least 3, NOSPECS grade of at least 4, and disease duration under 3 months. Patients were excluded if they had other autoimmune diseases, uncontrolled infections, pregnancy or lactation. Clinical symptoms, serum thyroxine, TRAb, thyroid ultrasound and orbital computed tomography formed the basis of the diagnosis. Ficoll-Paque density gradient centrifugation was used to isolate PBMCs from 8 to 10 ml of fresh peripheral blood. Total RNA was extracted with Trizol reagent and quality-checked on an Agilent 2100 Bioanalyzer. Trimming removed 7 bases from V and 3 bases from J, leaving 18 bases between the germline ends. CDR1 is given as SQVTM and CDR2 as ANQGSEA, both from the germline V gene. The CDR3 starts with the cysteine, ends with the phenylalanine, and has 14 residues. The read is trimmed to its CDR3 DNA, 42 bases read in frame from base 1.

This clonotype has at least ten counts. Its antigen target is currently unknown. No base-level quality is on record; no much larger clone is a single base apart. For repertoire sequencing, the TCR beta CDR3 regions were amplified from RNA transcripts. The first round was an RT-PCR using HTBI primers with the Qiagen OneStep RT-PCR kit, and this first round was followed by a second-round multiplex PCR, then size selection and purification. Sequencing of the libraries was carried out on an Illumina HiSeq2000 in paired-end mode with 100 bp reads. From the authors' description of their analysis: SOAPnuke was used to process the reads, throwing out any read that had adapters, had uncalled bases, had a mean Phred below 15, or lacked an exact constant-primer or identifier match. High-quality paired reads were merged with COPE v1.2.5. Each unique nucleotide sequence was defined as a clonotype, and clonotypes were aligned to IMGT TRB V, D and J references with MiTCR v1.1. The analysis was limited to V-J combinations with a frequency above 0.0001, which together covered 98% to 99.2% of repertoires. A TCR clonal expansion and chaos score per V-J combination was defined as the ratio of F50 clonal expansion to chaos observed in the TCRdist matrix. Welch's t-statistics and random forest were used to reduce the features to around 13 V-J combinations, which were then used as input to a naive Bayes classifier. The Morisita-Horn index was used to measure how similar the thyroid and blood repertoires were. TCRdb applied fastp at Q25 and MiXCR to the public reads, then kept only in-frame beta chains. Entries that share a CDR3 protein sequence are merged under the most common genes and DNA. The V and J calls were determined by TCRdb, not by the authors. This sample holds nearly 400,000 distinct CDR3 sequences; around 19% were observed only once. 1.6% of the sample rests with the top ten.

Sequenced: peripheral blood. The V and J segments used are TRBV29-1 and TRBJ1-1, with the D gene too uncertain to name. This clonotype originated in a woman under 30 with Graves' ophthalmopathy. Donor details come from another sample of the same person, matched by shared clones. The nucleotide sequence is given as TGCAGCGCTTCATCACGGATCGGGGACACTGAAGCTTTCTTT. This encodes CSASSRIGDTEAFF.